Following are 30 T cell receptor beta chains from one sample sequenced in a study of T cell repertoires in cytomegalovirus infection. MiXCR, applied by TCRdb to the reads, yields one record per CDR3 protein. The sample lists 150,000 to 200,000 distinct CDR3 sequences; around an eighth were seen once. The specimen sequenced was PBMCs. The receptors here all came from a human donor in good health (CMV status not recorded). Some clones in this sample may be carry-over from other donors' samples.

This clonotype was counted only a few times. This chain connects TRBV6-6 to TRBJ2-1; 7 bases line up with TRBD1. The V gene end was trimmed by 7 bases and the J gene end by 4 bases; junction bases not matched to a gene: 7. This CDR3 has 14 residues. Germline V gene data show CDR1 as MNHNY and CDR2 as SVGAGI (reference sequence). CDR3 sequence: CASITGQNYNEQFF. As DNA, the CDR3 is TGTGCCAGCATTACGGGACAGAATTACAATGAGCAGTTCTTC.

Regarding this clonotype: Possible read error: a much larger clone is one base away. The CDR3: CASSLREDGGATVLTF. DNA of the CDR3: TGTGCCAGCAGTTTACGAGAGGACGGTGGGGCCACCGTCCTGACTTTC. The chain joins TRBV28 to TRBJ2-6, with TRBD1 as a possible D gene (5 bases). The germline V gene has CDR1 MDHEN and CDR2 SYDVKM. CDR3 size: 16 residues.

This clonotype was seen a handful of times. The genes are TRBV7-2 and TRBJ1-1; tentative D call: TRBD1 (5 bases). V shed 5 bases and J shed 3 bases, with 10 bases lying between them. CDR3 length equals 13 residues. CDR1 SGHTA and CDR2 FQGNSA come from the germline V gene. The DNA for the CDR3 is TGTGCCAGCAGCCCCCCGGGACACACTGAAGCTTTCTTT. This codes for CASSPPGHTEAFF.

This clonotype was found many times. The chain recombines TRBV6-6 with TRBJ2-1; D remains ambiguous. CDR1 and CDR2 from the germline V gene are MNHNY and SVGAGI (reference sequence). V was clipped by 4 bases and J by 12 bases, with 10 bases between them. This CDR3 is built from 11 residues. CDR3 DNA: TGTGCCAGCAGTTCCCTCAGATGGCAGTTCTTC. It is translated as CASSSLRWQFF.

The CDR3 spells CASSPTHGNTEAFF. Written as DNA, the CDR3 is TGTGCCAGCTCACCAACTCACGGAAACACTGAAGCTTTCTTT. The chain combines TRBV18 with TRBJ1-1; D remains ambiguous. Trimming took off 2 bases at V and 2 bases at J, with 9 bases between the two ends. There are 14 residues in the CDR3. Germline-derived CDR1 and CDR2 are KGHSH and LQKENI.

This clonotype was counted between two and nine times. The chain links TRBV14 to TRBJ2-7; 11 bases are shared with TRBD1. The CDR3 totals 15 residues. The ends lost 4 bases at V and 1 base at J; junction bases unmatched: 3. Germline V gives CDR1 SGHDN, CDR2 FVKESK. This CDR3 is CASSLRDRGSYEQYF. DNA for the CDR3: TGTGCCAGCAGCCTCCGGGACAGGGGGTCCTACGAGCAGTACTTC. Full variable domain (missing parts from reference TRBV14 and TRBJ2-7): EAGVTQFPSHSVIEKGQTVTLRCDPISGHDNLYWYRRVMGKEIKFLLHFVKESKQDESGMPNNRFLAERTGGTYSTLKVQPAELEDSGVYFCASSLRDRGSYEQYFGPGTRLTVT.

This clonotype has a count of ten or more. The chain recombines TRBV7-2 with TRBJ2-7; the D is unclear. Germline V gives CDR1 SGHTA, CDR2 FQGNSA. The CDR3 loop spans 13 amino acids. The germline V and J ends were trimmed by 3 bases and 6 bases, with 12 bases remaining between them. In DNA, the CDR3 is TGTGCCAGCAGCTTCAATAATTGGGGCGAGCAGTACTTC. This encodes CASSFNNWGEQYF.

This clonotype appeared many times. The V call is TRBV7-2, the J call TRBJ2-2; D call uncertain. The CDR3 consists of 13 residues. The V gene's germline CDR1 is SGHTA and CDR2 FQGNSA. Trimming shortened V by 5 bases and J by 6 bases, and 10 bases separated the two germline ends. CDR3 residues: CASSPSGAGELFF. The CDR3 DNA follows: TGTGCCAGCAGCCCCAGTGGTGCCGGGGAGCTGTTTTTT. Drawing the rest from reference TRBV7-2 and TRBJ2-2, the complete variable domain is GAGVSQSPSNKVTEKGKDVELRCDPISGHTALYWYRQSLGQGLEFLIYFQGNSAPDKSGLPSDRFSAERTGGSVSTLTIQRTQQEDSAVYLCASSPSGAGELFFGEGSRLTVL.

At least ten counts were recorded for this clonotype. The chain employs TRBV7-2 and TRBJ2-5; possible D gene TRBD2, 5 bases. The CDR3 length is 18 residues. Germline assignment: CDR1 SGHTA and CDR2 FQGNSA. The V end lost 5 bases, the J end lost 5 bases, and 27 bases lay between the germline ends. This chain's CDR3 is CASSLPGTSRSLVETQYF. In nucleotides, the CDR3 is TGTGCCAGCAGCCTCCCAGGCACTAGTCGTTCACTTGTGGAGACCCAGTACTTC.

The genes are TRBV5-5 and TRBJ2-1, with D unresolved. The ends were cut back, 4 bases at V and 10 bases at J, with 12 bases in the middle. This CDR3 is 12 amino acids long. The germline gives CDR1 SGHKS, CDR2 YYEKEE (reference sequence). The CDR3 DNA is TGTGCCAGCAGCCCCACCTGGGAAGAGCAGTTCTTC. Protein: CASSPTWEEQFF.

This clonotype was picked up many times. The rearrangement joins TRBV25-1 to TRBJ1-6; D remains unclear. Germline values: CDR1 MGHDK, CDR2 SYGVNS. V lost 0 bases to trimming and J lost 10 bases, with 7 bases between them. CDR3 size: 13 residues. CDR3 bases: TGTGCCAGCAGTGAATACACGGGGTCACCCCTCCACTTT. Its protein product is CASSEYTGSPLHF.

This clonotype was observed a handful of times. The CDR3 DNA sequence: TGTGCCAGCGTTATTAAAGAGACCCAGTACTTC. Protein: CASVIKETQYF. The chain carries TRBV25-1 and TRBJ2-5; no firm D call. Germline CDR1 MGHDK, CDR2 SYGVNS. The V gene lost 8 bases and the J gene lost 3 bases, with 7 bases spanning the gap. The CDR3 sequence is 11 residues long.

The chain combines TRBV6-2 or TRBV6-3 with TRBJ1-1; 7 positions agree with TRBD1. The germline V gene has CDR1 MNHEY and CDR2 SVGEGT. The junction had 5 bases not matched to a gene; V was cut back by 0 bases and J by 4 bases. The CDR3 has 15 residues. CDR3 sequence (DNA): TGTGCCAGCAGTTACTCGACGACAGGGAGCACTGAAGCTTTCTTT. Its protein is CASSYSTTGSTEAFF.

The rearrangement uses TRBV11-1 and TRBJ2-7; no clear D gene. Per germline, CDR1 SGHAT and CDR2 FQDESV (reference sequence). Trimming pared 1 base from V and 8 bases from J, leaving 9 bases between. CDR3 length: 12 amino acids. CDR3 residues: CASSLGSGKQYF. CDR3 nucleotide sequence: TGTGCCAGCAGCTTAGGTTCCGGCAAGCAGTACTTC.

This clonotype was detected a few times. The genes are TRBV29-1 and TRBJ2-1; D assignment may be TRBD1 or TRBD2 (5 bases each). This CDR3 contains 13 residues. V was shortened by 3 bases and J by 3 bases, with 9 bases between the two germline ends. Germline V gene lookup returns CDR1 SQVTM and CDR2 ANQGSEA. CDR3 amino acids: CSVDGGNYNEQFF. CDR3 in DNA: TGCAGCGTTGATGGGGGAAACTACAATGAGCAGTTCTTC.

This chain uses TRBV20-1 with TRBJ2-7; TRBD2 matches at 7 bases. Trimming removed 1 base from V and 4 bases from J; junction bases left unmatched: 10. CDR1 and CDR2 from the germline V gene are DFQATT and SNEGSKA (reference sequence). CDR3 size: 15 residues. The CDR3 bases are TGCAGTGCTAGAGCTTCGGCTAGCGGCATATACGAGCAGTACTTC. This sequence encodes CSARASASGIYEQYF.

In this sample, this clonotype turned up a few times. The chain recombines TRBV7-2 with TRBJ2-7; 11 nucleotides align to TRBD1. Germline lookup yields CDR1 SGHTA and CDR2 FQGNSA. The CDR3 runs to 15 residues. J was trimmed by 3 bases and V by 1 base; bases with no gene match: 2. In nucleotides, the CDR3 is TGTGCCAGCAGCTTAGGGGGGACAGGGGGCTACGAGCAGTACTTC. It is translated as CASSLGGTGGYEQYF.

This chain uses TRBV7-2 with TRBJ2-5, with 9 bases identical to TRBD2. Germline V gene lookup returns CDR1 SGHTA and CDR2 FQGNSA. The CDR3 runs to 15 residues. J lost 2 bases, V lost 2 bases, and 3 bases had no gene match. Here the CDR3 reads CASSLTLAGQETQYF. The CDR3 DNA reads TGTGCCAGCAGCTTAACCCTAGCGGGGCAAGAGACCCAGTACTTC.

This clonotype has just a few counts. The V call is TRBV2, the J call TRBJ1-1; the D gene is possibly TRBD1 (5 bases). Germline V gene lookup returns CDR1 SNHLY and CDR2 FYNNEI. Trimming stripped 10 bases from V and 1 base from J, with 13 bases between. CDR3 size: 13 residues. The CDR3 region is CATQDNSNTEAFF. CDR3 nucleotide sequence: TGTGCCACCCAGGACAACTCGAACACTGAAGCTTTCTTT. The full variable domain, rest sourced from reference TRBV2 and TRBJ1-1, is EPEVTQTPSHQVTQMGQEVILRCVPISNHLYFYWYRQILGQKVEFLVSFYNNEISEKSEIFDDQFSVERPDGSNFTLKIRSTKLEDSAMYFCATQDNSNTEAFFGQGTRLTVV.

The V gene is TRBV6-2 or TRBV6-3, the J gene TRBJ1-1; D ambiguous. This CDR3 contains 14 residues. Germline loops: CDR1 MNHEY, CDR2 SVGEGT. Trimming shortened V by 0 bases and J by 5 bases, and 10 bases separated the two germline ends. For the CDR3, the DNA is TGTGCCAGCAGTTACTCAGAGGAATCTACTGAAGCTTTCTTT. It codes for CASSYSEESTEAFF.

The rearrangement links TRBV29-1 to TRBJ1-2; TRBD1 agrees at 7 bases. This CDR3 has 13 amino acids. The V segment lost 5 bases and the J segment 4 bases; nucleotides outside the gene matches: 7. The V gene's germline CDR1 is SQVTM and CDR2 ANQGSEA. CDR3 bases: TGCAGCGTTCGATCCGGGACAGTCTATGGCTACACCTTC. Its protein is CSVRSGTVYGYTF.

The genes are TRBV6-9 and TRBJ2-3, with TRBD1 as a possible D gene (7 bases). The CDR3 contains 13 residues. Trimming stripped 7 bases from V and 2 bases from J, with 10 bases between. CDR1 MNHGY and CDR2 SVAAGI come from the germline V gene. CDR3 DNA sequence: TGTGCCAGCACAGGGGGGTTCACAGATACGCAGTATTTT. Amino acid sequence: CASTGGFTDTQYF.

This clonotype was seen more than once but under ten times. The chain has TRBV27 and TRBJ1-2; D remains unclear. This CDR3 is built from 15 residues. The V gene's germline CDR1 is MNHEY and CDR2 SMNVEV (reference sequence). The V gene lost 8 bases and the J gene lost 0 bases, with 16 bases spanning the gap. DNA of the CDR3: TGTGCCAGCCGTATATATCCAGCTGCTAACTATGGCTACACCTTC. It is translated as CASRIYPAANYGYTF.

The table lists this clonotype with many counts. The genes are TRBV12-5 and TRBJ2-2; D not certain. Looked up from germline, CDR1 is LGHNT and CDR2 is FRNRAP. V dropped 2 bases and J dropped 6 bases, with 7 bases sitting between them. The CDR3 is 13 amino acids. This CDR3 is CASGLRVAGELFF. The CDR3 nucleotides are TGTGCTAGTGGTTTGCGGGTGGCCGGGGAGCTGTTTTTT.

The sample holds a few counts of this clonotype. The rearrangement links TRBV20-1 to TRBJ2-7; weak D call: TRBD1 (6 bases). The CDR3 length is 13 residues. CDR1 is DFQATT and CDR2 is SNEGSKA in the germline V gene (reference sequence). The V end was cut by 2 bases, the J end by 4 bases, with 12 bases between. Here the CDR3 reads CSARKGQVYEQYF. CDR3 in DNA: TGCAGTGCTAGAAAGGGACAAGTTTACGAGCAGTACTTC.

This clonotype was recorded at least ten times. The chain combines TRBV7-2 with TRBJ2-3; possibly TRBD1 for D (5 bases). Trimming pared 7 bases from V and 2 bases from J, leaving 10 bases between. Looked up from germline, CDR1 is SGHTA and CDR2 is FQGNSA. The CDR3 is made up of 13 amino acids. The CDR3 spells CASMDINTDTQYF. In DNA, the CDR3 is TGTGCCAGCATGGACATCAACACAGATACGCAGTATTTT.

The genes are TRBV28 and TRBJ1-5; 9 positions agree with TRBD1. The ends lost 2 bases at V and 5 bases at J; junction bases unmatched: 13. Germline V lookup: CDR1 MDHEN, CDR2 SYDVKM. The CDR3 runs 18 residues. The CDR3 sequence: CASSLDSRDRVGDQPQHF. The DNA for the CDR3 is TGTGCCAGCAGTTTAGACTCCCGGGACAGGGTTGGCGATCAGCCCCAGCATTTT.

About this clonotype: This may come from a read error, since a much larger clone is one base off. The chain joins TRBV28 to TRBJ2-7, with D uncertain. The CDR3 length is 12 residues. Deletions cut 8 bases from V and 1 base from J, with 9 bases between. Per germline, CDR1 MDHEN and CDR2 SYDVKM. This chain's CDR3 is CASSSISYEQYF. DNA of the CDR3: TGTGCCAGCTCCTCCATTTCCTACGAGCAGTACTTC.

This clonotype was counted ten times or more. The chain uses TRBV7-9 and TRBJ2-3, with 11 bases aligning to TRBD2. J gave up 8 bases and V 3 bases, and 13 bases lay outside the gene matches. Germline CDR1 SEHNR, CDR2 FQNEAQ (reference sequence). The CDR3 extends over 17 amino acids. CDR3 DNA: TGTGCCAGCAGCTTGACTAGCGGGGAGGTGAGGGGAGGTACGCAGTATTTT. Translating it yields CASSLTSGEVRGGTQYF.

The CDR3 loop reads CATSDAGTGDEQFF. The DNA for the CDR3 is TGTGCCACCAGTGACGCCGGGACAGGGGACGAGCAGTTCTTC. The chain carries TRBV24-1 and TRBJ2-1; the match to TRBD1 covers 10 bases. CDR3 length: 14 residues. Germline CDR1 is KGHDR and CDR2 is SFDVKD. V shed 4 bases and J 10 bases; nucleotides not matched to a gene: 6.